The 8 T cell receptor beta chains below come from one sample, sequenced in a study of T cell repertoires in cytomegalovirus infection. In TCRdb, the reads were re-called with MiXCR into one record per CDR3 protein. Here the sample spans hundreds of thousands of distinct CDR3 sequences, about 9.2% being singletons. Sequencing was carried out using PBMCs. The origin of the receptors is a human donor in good health (CMV status not recorded). Some clones in this sample may be carry-over from other donors' samples.

This clonotype was detected a few times. This rearrangement joins TRBV20-1 to TRBJ2-2, with D perhaps TRBD1 (6 bases). This CDR3 contains 12 residues. V gave up 5 bases and J gave up 6 bases, with 10 bases separating them. Germline lookup yields CDR1 DFQATT and CDR2 SNEGSKA (reference sequence). The CDR3 coding sequence is TGCAGTGCTCCAGGGGTGGCCGGGGAGCTGTTTTTT. It codes for CSAPGVAGELFF.

The chain has TRBV20-1 and TRBJ2-7, with 8 nucleotides matching TRBD2. Germline loops: CDR1 DFQATT, CDR2 SNEGSKA (reference sequence). V was clipped by 3 bases and J by 0 bases; unmatched bases: 7. The length of the CDR3 is 15 residues. For the CDR3, the DNA is TGCAGTGCTAGGAAGGGCGGGGGGAGCTCCTACGAGCAGTACGTC. This encodes CSARKGGGSSYEQYV.

This clonotype was counted many times. The chain links TRBV28 to TRBJ2-1; D is unresolved. V gave up 5 bases and J gave up 15 bases, with 17 bases separating them. In germline, CDR1 is MDHEN, CDR2 SYDVKM. The CDR3 spans 12 residues. CDR3 bases: TGTGCCAGCAGTCCAGATAGTCGGAACTGGTTCTTC. It encodes CASSPDSRNWFF.

The sample holds many counts of this clonotype. This sequence joins TRBV20-1 and TRBJ2-3, with TRBD2 identical over 14 bases. V lost 1 base, J lost 4 bases, and 10 bases stayed unmatched. Looked up from germline, CDR1 is DFQATT and CDR2 is SNEGSKA (reference sequence). The CDR3 runs to 18 residues. In nucleotides, the CDR3 is TGCAGTGCTAGAGGGACTAGCGGGGGGACATTCCCCTCAGATACGCAGTATTTT. Amino acids: CSARGTSGGTFPSDTQYF.

The CDR3 region is CSVVYGEQYF. In DNA form, the CDR3 reads TGCAGCGTTGTTTACGGCGAGCAGTACTTC. This sequence joins TRBV29-1 and TRBJ2-7; D remains ambiguous. CDR1 is SQVTM, CDR2 ANQGSEA, per germline. CDR3 length: 10 residues. Trimming left V 4 bases short and J 6 bases short, with 7 bases between.

In this sample, this clonotype turned up many times. The chain recombines TRBV9 with TRBJ2-6, with a weak D call TRBD2 (5 bases). V shed 3 bases and J shed 0 bases, with 7 bases lying between them. There are 15 residues in the CDR3. The germline V gene encodes CDR1 SGDLS and CDR2 YYNGEE. CDR3 loop: CASSGGSSGANVLTF. As DNA, the CDR3 is TGTGCCAGCAGCGGAGGGAGCTCTGGGGCCAACGTCCTGACTTTC.

The V gene is TRBV11-2, the J gene TRBJ2-5; TRBD1 agrees at 9 bases. The CDR3 is 16 amino acids. Trimming at V came to 1 base and at J to 5 bases, leaving 8 bases not matched to a gene. Germline lookup yields CDR1 SGHAT and CDR2 FQNNGV. The CDR3 DNA reads TGTGCCAGCAGCTTAGGAGGGGACAGGGTTCGTGAGACCCAGTACTTC. Encoded protein: CASSLGGDRVRETQYF.

This clonotype was seen many times. J is TRBJ1-6 and V is TRBV12-3 or TRBV12-4, with 8 bases identical to TRBD1. The CDR3 covers 14 residues. V dropped 4 bases and J dropped 10; count of bases not matched to a gene: 6. The DNA for the CDR3 is TGTGCCAGCAGTTCAAACCAGGGGGCGTCACCCCTCCACTTT. It is translated as CASSSNQGASPLHF.